The rows below give T cell receptor beta chains drawn from one sample of a study of shared clonotypes between healthy human individuals. Some clones are missing from TCRdb's copy, which holds only in-frame ones; the method was immunoSEQ multiplex PCR. This repertoire shows about a million clones, 77% found once; its top ten account for 0.89%. Sequencing was done on a sample of memory CD4+ T cells from PBMCs. These receptors were collected from a man younger than 30 in good health. Some clones in this sample may be carry-over from other donors' samples. The CDR3 runs from the conserved cysteine through the conserved F or W. The order of the fields is J gene, D gene, clone size, V gene, CDR3 length, CDR3 protein, CDR3 DNA. D genes are given only for firm matches. Size is stated for part of the rows, as once, few or many counts, or as a class when the clone is expanded.

TRBJ2-3	NA	NA	TRBV5-1	14	CASSSTGSTDTQYF	TGCGCCAGCAGCTCGACTGGAAGCACAGATACGCAGTATTTT
TRBJ2-7	TRBD2	once	TRBV2	18	CASSEGILGTSGSYEQYF	TGTGCCAGCAGTGAAGGTATATTAGGGACTAGCGGGAGCTACGAGCAGTACTTC
TRBJ1-3	NA	few	TRBV5-4	15	CASSLWAGAGNTIYF	TGTGCCAGCAGCTTATGGGCAGGGGCTGGAAACACCATATATTTT
TRBJ1-4	NA	NA	TRBV18	13	CASSPGRDEKLFF	TGTGCCAGCTCCCCCGGACGGGATGAAAAACTGTTTTTT
TRBJ1-4	NA	NA	TRBV5-8	14	CASSFEVRDEKLFF	TGTGCCAGCAGCTTTGAGGTTCGGGATGAAAAACTGTTTTTT
TRBJ1-1	TRBD1	NA	TRBV19	12	CASSYRGTEAFF	TGTGCCAGTAGCTACAGGGGAACTGAAGCTTTCTTT
TRBJ1-1	TRBD1	once	TRBV5-4	15	CASSAPGQGDTEAFF	TGTGCCAGCAGCGCCCCTGGACAGGGGGATACTGAAGCTTTCTTT
TRBJ1-1	NA	few	TRBV29-1	10	CSVQSFQAFF	TGCAGCGTTCAGTCATTTCAAGCTTTCTTT
TRBJ1-1	TRBD1	NA	TRBV5-1	14	CASSPITGGTEAFF	TGCGCCAGCAGCCCTATTACAGGGGGCACTGAAGCTTTCTTT
TRBJ1-4	NA	NA	TRBV5-6	16	CASSLGRTATNEKLFF	TGTGCCAGCAGCTTGGGACGGACTGCAACTAATGAAAAACTGTTTTTT
TRBJ2-1	TRBD2	once	TRBV11-2	17	CASSSRLAGESLNEQFF	TGTGCCAGCAGCTCCCGACTAGCGGGAGAATCCCTAAATGAGCAGTTCTTC
TRBJ2-7	TRBD2	NA	TRBV6-1	14	CASRGTKNPYEQYF	TGTGCCAGCAGGGGGACTAAAAATCCTTACGAGCAGTACTTC
TRBJ2-7	TRBD2	NA	TRBV19	14	CASTGLAGSYEQYF	TGTGCCAGTACGGGACTAGCGGGATCCTACGAGCAGTACTTC
TRBJ1-2	TRBD1	NA	TRBV5-1	15	CASSGAGGFNYGYTF	TGCGCCAGCAGCGGAGCAGGGGGCTTTAACTATGGCTACACCTTC
TRBJ1-2	NA	NA	TRBV2	12	CASSMVGNGYTF	TGTGCCAGCAGTATGGTGGGAAATGGCTACACCTTC
TRBJ1-5	NA	NA	TRBV30	13	CAWSSGGYQPQHF	TGTGCCTGGAGTAGCGGGGGGTATCAGCCCCAGCATTTT
TRBJ2-6	NA	NA	TRBV6-1	15	CASSPEISGASVLTF	TGTGCCAGCAGTCCCGAAATCTCTGGGGCCAGCGTCCTGACTTTC
TRBJ2-1	TRBD2	NA	TRBV7-2	15	CASSLETSVYNEQFF	TGTGCCAGCAGCTTGGAGACTAGCGTCTACAATGAGCAGTTCTTC
TRBJ1-1	NA	NA	TRBV11-2	11	CASSLRTEAFF	TGTGCCAGCAGCTTACGGACTGAAGCTTTCTTT
TRBJ2-6	NA	NA	TRBV30	16	CAWARRGLSGANVLTF	TGTGCCTGGGCGAGACGGGGCCTCTCTGGGGCCAACGTCCTGACTTTC
TRBJ1-2	NA	few	TRBV28	18	CASSPISRDKGRNYGYTF	TGTGCCAGCAGTCCTATCTCCCGGGACAAGGGGCGAAACTATGGCTACACCTTC
TRBJ2-7	NA	NA	TRBV15	14	CATTAFGGLDGQYF	TGTGCCACCACCGCTTTCGGGGGCTTGGACGGGCAGTACTTC
TRBJ2-3	NA	NA	TRBV5-1	15	CASSGIGSSTDTQYF	TGCGCCAGCAGCGGAATCGGTTCTAGCACAGATACGCAGTATTTT
TRBJ1-4	NA	NA	TRBV28	13	CAGGGYADEKLFF	TGTGCCGGGGGCGGGTACGCCGACGAAAAACTGTTTTTT
TRBJ2-2	TRBD2	NA	TRBV11-2	19	CASSLVLSVAGGMAGELFF	TGTGCCAGCAGCTTAGTCCTCTCGGTAGCGGGAGGTATGGCCGGGGAGCTGTTTTTT
TRBJ2-7	NA	NA	TRBV2	14	CASSDQGASYEQYF	TGTGCCAGCAGTGATCAGGGAGCCTCCTACGAGCAGTACTTC
TRBJ2-3	NA	NA	TRBV11-2	14	CASSLDRAGDTQYF	TGTGCCAGCAGCTTAGATAGGGCGGGAGATACGCAGTATTTT
TRBJ2-1	NA	NA	TRBV12-5	15	CASGLDTRTNNEQFF	TGTGCTAGTGGTTTGGACACGAGGACTAACAATGAGCAGTTCTTC
TRBJ1-2	NA	NA	TRBV9	14	CASSVAIGGYGYTF	TGTGCCAGCAGCGTAGCTATTGGGGGGTATGGCTACACCTTC
TRBJ2-1	NA	NA	TRBV20-1	11	CRVFHGNEQFF	TGCAGGGTATTCCATGGAAATGAGCAGTTCTTC
TRBJ2-1	NA	NA	TRBV7-2	15	CASSFESASYNEQFF	TGTGCCAGCAGCTTCGAAAGTGCGTCCTACAATGAGCAGTTCTTC
TRBJ2-5	NA	NA	TRBV7-2	12	CASSRPGETQYF	TGTGCCAGCAGCCGGCCCGGGGAGACCCAGTACTTC
TRBJ1-5	NA	NA	TRBV6-5	13	CASSDVPNQPQHF	TGTGCCAGCAGTGACGTCCCCAATCAGCCCCAGCATTTT
TRBJ2-2	NA	NA	TRBV5-1	15	CASSSVRRGSGELFF	TGCGCCAGCAGTTCTGTTCGTAGGGGATCGGGGGAGCTGTTTTTT
TRBJ2-3	NA	once	TRBV5-6	15	CASSRYPDSTDTQYF	TGTGCCAGCAGCCGCTACCCCGATAGCACAGATACGCAGTATTTT
TRBJ2-1	TRBD2	few	TRBV18	16	CASSPGLAGTYNEQFF	TGTGCCAGCTCACCCGGACTAGCGGGAACCTACAATGAGCAGTTCTTC
TRBJ1-3	NA	NA	TRBV9	16	CASSGSRGSSGNTIYF	TGTGCCAGCAGCGGGAGCAGGGGCAGCTCTGGAAACACCATATATTTT
TRBJ1-1	NA	NA	TRBV18	14	CASSYNGMNTEAFF	TGTGCCAGCTCCTACAACGGCATGAACACTGAAGCTTTCTTT
TRBJ1-5	TRBD1	NA	TRBV7-2	16	CASSFGDRGQYQPQHF	TGTGCCAGCAGCTTTGGGGACAGGGGGCAATATCAGCCCCAGCATTTT
TRBJ2-1	TRBD2	few	TRBV6-4	13	CASSVAPGGEQFF	TGTGCCAGCAGTGTCGCCCCGGGGGGTGAGCAGTTCTTC
TRBJ1-2	TRBD1	once	TRBV6-5	13	CASSDSGGLGYTF	TGTGCCAGCAGTGACTCAGGGGGGCTTGGCTACACCTTC